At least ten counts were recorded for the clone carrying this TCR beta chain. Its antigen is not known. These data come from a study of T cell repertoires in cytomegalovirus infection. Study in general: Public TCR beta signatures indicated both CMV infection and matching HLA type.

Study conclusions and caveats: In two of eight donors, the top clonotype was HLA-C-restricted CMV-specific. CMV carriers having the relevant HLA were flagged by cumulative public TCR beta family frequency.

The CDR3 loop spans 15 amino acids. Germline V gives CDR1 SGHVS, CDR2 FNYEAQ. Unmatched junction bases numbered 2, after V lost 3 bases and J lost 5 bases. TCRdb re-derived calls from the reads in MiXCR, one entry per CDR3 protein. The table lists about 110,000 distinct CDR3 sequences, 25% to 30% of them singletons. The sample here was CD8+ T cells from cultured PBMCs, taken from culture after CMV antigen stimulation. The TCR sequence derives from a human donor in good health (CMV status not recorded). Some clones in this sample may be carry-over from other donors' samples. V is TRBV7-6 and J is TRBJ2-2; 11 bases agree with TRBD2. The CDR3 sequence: CASSFTSGGTGELFF. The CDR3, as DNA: TGTGCCAGCAGCTTCACTAGCGGGGGAACCGGGGAGCTGTTTTTT.